The sequence of this TCR beta chain was determined in a study of chemoradiotherapy in HPV16-positive cancers. Overall study context: Candidate HPV-specific clones and shared TCR motifs came from a couple of HPV16-positive patients.

The CDR3 has 17 residues. V lost 1 base to trimming and J lost 8 bases; unmatched junction nucleotides: 10. Looked up from germline, CDR1 is LNHNV and CDR2 is YYDKDF (reference sequence). Comments on this clone: No antigen is known for it.

Study observations and caveats: For HPV16-positive patients, expanding HPV-responsive T cells associated with longer recurrence-free survival. Candidate HPV-specific clones and E7-related TCR motifs grew in tumor during treatment. The functional HPV-specific definition rests on just a couple of HPV16-positive patients.

Profiling relied on immunoSEQ multiplex PCR, and the TCRdb table lists in-frame clones only, not all of them. The sample lists roughly 34,000 clones, about 88% occurring once. This receptor was identified in a human donor with HPV-associated anogenital cancer. This sample comprised blood, obtained from a patient who underwent chemoradiotherapy. The V gene is TRBV15, the J gene TRBJ1-4, with 10 positions matching TRBD1. The CDR3 loop is CATSRVVSGQGSEKLFF. The CDR3 DNA reads as TGTGCCACCAGCAGAGTCGTGTCGGGACAGGGGAGCGAAAAACTGTTTTTT.